The clone carrying this T cell receptor beta chain has a count of ten or more. Antigen specificity is unknown. In the same sample, other DNA sequences code for this CDR3. V shed 6 bases and J shed 8 bases, with 13 bases lying between them. This CDR3 comprises 13 residues. This sample is drawn from a study of metastatic and nonmetastatic thyroid tumors. Study-wide context: Repertoires of blood and of tissue (tumor or nodule) from malignant and benign thyroid patients were compared. Study results and limitations: Patients with malignant thyroid tumors reportedly had significantly higher TCR beta diversity than those with benign nodules, in blood and tumor.

As handled by the study authors: Built for papillary thyroid cancer, a distant-metastasis classifier drew on CDR3 differences across clinicopathological groups. TCRdb reprocessed the PCR reads via MiXCR. For this entry, the V and J calls and clone size follow TCRdb and not the study's own pipeline. The profile shows about 92,000 clones, 14% to 15% of them singletons. None of the patients had undergone any treatment ahead of thyroid surgery. The source is a female donor with papillary thyroid cancer or a benign thyroid nodule (not recorded which). Some clones in this sample may be carry-over from other donors' samples. The sample comprised blood. J is TRBJ1-4 and V is TRBV12-3 or TRBV12-4; D uncertain. CDR3 region: CASRMDLREKLFF. The DNA of the CDR3 is TGTGCCAGCAGGATGGATCTCAGGGAAAAACTGTTTTTT.